Listed here are 27 T cell receptor beta chains from one sample, sequenced in a study of molecular identifiers for immune sequencing clone quantification. TCRdb independently ran MiXCR on the PCR reads; one entry per CDR3 protein. Of 85,000 to 100,000 distinct CDR3 sequences listed, over 20% are singletons. Sequences were obtained from naive CD8+ T cells from blood, with Jurkat cell RNA spiked in. Specified subset: FACS-sorted CD8+CD4-CCR7+CD45RA+ naive T cells. The receptors derive from a human donor in good health. Some libraries in this study had Jurkat cell RNA spiked in.

This clonotype was observed many times. The chain employs TRBV4-1 and TRBJ1-1, with TRBD1 matching over 7 bases. The CDR3 consists of 18 residues. Germline CDR1 and CDR2: MGHRA and YSYEKL. With 0 bases clipped from V and 4 bases from J, the junction kept 14 bases outside the gene matches. The CDR3 protein is CASSQDGKTGIGATEAFF. The DNA of the CDR3 is TGCGCCAGCAGCCAAGATGGGAAGACAGGGATCGGTGCCACTGAAGCTTTCTTT.

This clonotype was picked up many times. This CDR3 reads CASSRQGIATNEKLFF. CDR3 nucleotides: TGTGCCAGCAGCCGACAGGGGATCGCAACTAATGAAAAACTGTTTTTT. This chain links TRBV7-2 with TRBJ1-4; 8 positions match TRBD1. There are 16 residues in the CDR3. Germline CDR1 and CDR2: SGHTA and FQGNSA. V was clipped by 5 bases and J by 0 bases; unmatched bases: 5.

As to this clonotype: Since no conserved phenylalanine or tryptophan closes the CDR3, a read error is the likely cause. V is TRBV29-1 and J is TRBJ1-5; 10 bases line up with TRBD1. CDR1 and CDR2 (germline): SQVTM, ANQGSEA. The CDR3 runs to 15 residues. The CDR3 coding sequence is TGCAGTGTTGAATTAGGGACAGGGGGCAATCAGCCCCAGCATCTT. Protein: CSVELGTGGNQPQHL.

The chain uses TRBV7-8 and TRBJ1-3, with D unclear. Trimming removed 1 base from V and 3 bases from J, with 25 bases in between. Looked up from germline, CDR1 is SGHVS and CDR2 is FQNEAQ. There are 20 residues in the CDR3. CDR3 loop: CASSLVILTVNPASGNTIYF. Here the CDR3 DNA reads TGTGCCAGCAGCTTAGTAATCCTGACTGTTAACCCCGCCAGTGGAAACACCATATATTTT.

This clonotype was found many times. This chain joins TRBV12-5 and TRBJ2-5; 9 nucleotides line up with TRBD1. Trimming took 1 base from V and 4 from J; bases not matched to a gene: 7. This CDR3 contains 16 residues. CDR1 and CDR2 from the germline V gene are LGHNT and FRNRAP. The CDR3 spells CASGLDRGRVGETQYF. CDR3 coding DNA: TGTGCTAGTGGTTTGGACAGGGGGCGCGTCGGAGAGACCCAGTACTTC.

As DNA, the CDR3 is TGTGCCAGCAGTGAAGTCGGCGAGAGGGCACCCGTTGAGCAGTTCTTC. Translated, it gives CASSEVGERAPVEQFF. The chain uses TRBV6-1 and TRBJ2-1, with a weak D call TRBD2 (5 bases). Looked up from germline, CDR1 is MNHNS and CDR2 is SASEGT. This CDR3 contains 16 residues. The V and J ends lost 1 base and 9 bases respectively, with 19 bases between them.

The chain is built from TRBV27 and TRBJ2-1; D may be TRBD1 or TRBD2 (5 bases each). Deletions cut 7 bases from V and 9 bases from J, with 22 bases between. The CDR3 is 15 residues long. Germline V gene data show CDR1 as MNHEY and CDR2 as SMNVEV (reference sequence). CDR3 nucleotide sequence: TGTGCCAGCACTCCCGGGACCACGGTTGGGGTTGAGCAGTTCTTC. This gives the protein CASTPGTTVGVEQFF.

The chain is built from TRBV2 and TRBJ2-3; 10 bases agree with TRBD2. Germline values: CDR1 SNHLY, CDR2 FYNNEI. The CDR3 length is 24 residues. The ends lost 2 bases at V and 0 bases at J; junction bases unmatched: 26. As DNA, the CDR3 is TGTGCCAGCAGTGAATTTCTTGGTTGGGGACTTGGGGCCCTAGCGGGGGCAAGCACAGATACGCAGTATTTT. Amino acids: CASSEFLGWGLGALAGASTDTQYF.

This CDR3 is CASSLLAGGLLDDEQFF. DNA for the CDR3: TGTGCCAGCAGCTTACTAGCGGGAGGGCTATTAGACGATGAGCAGTTCTTC. This chain links TRBV6-6 with TRBJ2-1, with 13 bases matching TRBD2. The CDR3 has 17 amino acids. With 6 bases clipped from V and 8 bases from J, the junction kept 13 bases outside the gene matches. Germline V CDR1 and CDR2: MNHNY, SVGAGI (reference sequence).

This clonotype appeared many times. V usage is TRBV20-1 and J usage is TRBJ2-3; TRBD2 agrees at 10 bases. Germline values: CDR1 DFQATT, CDR2 SNEGSKA (reference sequence). The V segment lost 0 bases and the J segment 3 bases; nucleotides outside the gene matches: 21. The CDR3 runs to 21 residues. The CDR3 reads CSARDQRGGGMRRSGTDTQYF. Written as DNA, the CDR3 is TGCAGTGCTAGAGATCAGCGGGGGGGCGGTATGAGGCGGTCCGGAACAGATACGCAGTATTTT.

The V gene is TRBV9, the J gene TRBJ2-7; tentatively, D is TRBD2 (5 bases). The CDR3 consists of 14 residues. V was cut by 1 base and J by 3 bases, with 11 bases left in between. Per germline, CDR1 SGDLS and CDR2 YYNGEE. CDR3 loop: CASSVNGEFYEQYF. The CDR3 nucleotides are TGTGCCAGCAGCGTAAATGGGGAGTTCTACGAGCAGTACTTC.

This clonotype was seen repeatedly, ten times or more. V usage is TRBV20-1 and J usage is TRBJ2-5; a weak D match, TRBD2 (6 bases). Trimming pared 6 bases from V and 5 bases from J, leaving 16 bases between. The CDR3 extends over 13 amino acids. The germline V gene encodes CDR1 DFQATT and CDR2 SNEGSKA (reference sequence). The CDR3 coding sequence is TGCAGTGCCCGCACCCCTAGCGAGGAGACCCAGTACTTC. Translating it yields CSARTPSEETQYF.

The chain joins TRBV6-2 or TRBV6-3 to TRBJ1-1; no reliable D call. CDR3 length: 15 amino acids. The germline V gene encodes CDR1 MNHEY and CDR2 SVGEGT. Trimming pared 0 bases from V and 0 bases from J, leaving 8 bases between. The CDR3 loop is CASSYSIPVNTEAFF. The CDR3 DNA is TGTGCCAGCAGTTACTCTATTCCCGTGAACACTGAAGCTTTCTTT.

This clonotype was counted ten times or more. The chain joins TRBV7-9 to TRBJ2-5, with 8 bases lining up with TRBD1. V shed 5 bases, J shed 7 bases, and the junction held 9 bases outside the gene matches. The germline CDR1 and CDR2 sequences are SEHNR and FQNEAQ (reference sequence). The CDR3 spans 14 residues. DNA for the CDR3: TGTGCCAGCAGCCCAGGACAGGGCGAAGGGACCCAGTACTTC. Translating it yields CASSPGQGEGTQYF. Together with reference TRBV7-9 and TRBJ2-5, the CDR3 gives the full variable domain: DTGVSQNPRHKITKRGQNVTFRCDPISEHNRLYWYRQTLGQGPEFLTYFQNEAQLEKSRLLSDRFSAERPKGSFSTLEIQRTEQGDSAMYLCASSPGQGEGTQYFGPGTRLLVL.

This clonotype was counted at least ten times. The rearrangement uses TRBV5-4 and TRBJ2-3, with D tentatively TRBD2 (6 bases). CDR3 length: 13 residues. The germline V gene has CDR1 SGHNT and CDR2 YYREEE (reference sequence). Trimming pared 2 bases from V and 5 bases from J, leaving 9 bases between. The CDR3 sequence is CASSLPGEDTQYF. The CDR3 DNA sequence: TGTGCCAGCAGCTTACCGGGAGAAGATACGCAGTATTTT.

This clonotype was detected only once. A much larger clone is a single base away; this may be a read error. This chain connects TRBV9 to TRBJ2-3, with 12 bases matching TRBD2. The CDR3 totals 17 residues. The V segment lost 8 bases and the J segment 2 bases; nucleotides outside the gene matches: 12. The V gene's germline CDR1 is SGDLS and CDR2 YYNGEE. The CDR3 is CARSTRLAGDYTDTQYF. For the CDR3, the DNA is TGTGCCAGGAGCACCAGACTAGCGGGAGACTACACAGATACGCAGTATTTT.

This chain uses TRBV12-3 or TRBV12-4 with TRBJ2-3, with D perhaps matching TRBD1 (6 bases). This CDR3 comprises 12 residues. V dropped 7 bases and J dropped 5 bases, with 10 bases sitting between them. The chain's CDR3 is CASTPGEDTQYF. DNA of the CDR3: TGTGCCAGCACCCCAGGGGAAGATACGCAGTATTTT.

This clonotype was detected only once. A much larger clone differs by one base, so this may be a read error. The rearrangement links TRBV11-2 to TRBJ2-3, with TRBD2 matching over 10 bases. Germline V CDR1 and CDR2: SGHAT, FQNNGV. The CDR3 runs 15 residues. The CDR3 protein is CASGLAAGGSDTQYF. The CDR3 DNA follows: TGTGCCAGCGGCTTAGCAGCGGGAGGGTCAGATACGCAGTATTTT.

Ten or more counts support this clonotype. The V and J genes are TRBV28 and TRBJ1-1; TRBD1 agrees at 7 bases. CDR1 MDHEN and CDR2 SYDVKM come from the germline V gene. Trimming took 8 bases from V and 8 from J; bases not matched to a gene: 8. The CDR3 extends over 12 amino acids. CDR3 amino acids: CASFEGGGEAFF. Written as DNA, the CDR3 is TGTGCCAGCTTCGAGGGAGGGGGCGAAGCTTTCTTT.

The rearrangement links TRBV19 to TRBJ1-1; D is perhaps TRBD1 (5 bases). V lost 11 bases and J lost 2, with 12 bases in between. This CDR3 contains 12 residues. The germline V gene has CDR1 LNHDA and CDR2 SQIVND (reference sequence). DNA for the CDR3: TGTGCCTCATTTACAGGTAACACTGAAGCTTTCTTT. Translated: CASFTGNTEAFF.

This clonotype was found many times. V usage is TRBV6-6 and J usage is TRBJ1-2; no clear D gene. Germline V gives CDR1 MNHNY, CDR2 SVGAGI (reference sequence). V shed 6 bases and J shed 6 bases, with 17 bases lying between them. The CDR3 consists of 14 residues. The CDR3 nucleotides read TGTGCCAGCAGCACAATCGGGGAAAAGCATGGCTACACCTTC. Residues: CASSTIGEKHGYTF.

The count of this clonotype is one. The chain joins TRBV5-6 to TRBJ2-7; 9 positions match TRBD2. Germline CDR1 and CDR2: SGHDT and YYEEEE. The V segment lost 0 bases and the J segment 5 bases; nucleotides outside the gene matches: 6. The CDR3 consists of 15 residues. The CDR3 DNA sequence: TGTGCCAGCAGCTTGGTTAGCGGGAGAGCTGACGAGCAGTACTTC. Its protein is CASSLVSGRADEQYF.

This clonotype was picked up a small number of times. V gene TRBV6-2 or TRBV6-3 combines with J gene TRBJ1-1; no clear D gene. The V gene's germline CDR1 is MNHEY and CDR2 SVGEGT. The CDR3 length is 13 residues. The germline V and J ends were trimmed by 8 bases and 0 bases, with 10 bases remaining between them. The CDR3 coding sequence is TGTGCCAGCCAGATAGCTATGAACACTGAAGCTTTCTTT. Protein sequence: CASQIAMNTEAFF.

This clonotype appeared many times. The CDR3 protein is CASSFGQGYTDTQYF. The CDR3 nucleotides read TGTGCCAGCAGTTTCGGACAGGGATACACAGATACGCAGTATTTT. The chain carries TRBV12-3 or TRBV12-4 and TRBJ2-3; 8 bases line up with TRBD1. Trimming cost V 3 bases and J 2 bases; bases outside gene matches: 4. This CDR3 comprises 15 residues.

In its sample, this clonotype was seen a few times. Here the CDR3 reads CASSQEGTGLSSYEQYF. CDR3 bases: TGTGCCAGCAGCCAAGAAGGGACAGGGCTGAGCTCCTACGAGCAGTACTTC. The V gene is TRBV4-2, the J gene TRBJ2-7, with 9 nucleotides matching TRBD1. In germline, CDR1 is LGHNA, CDR2 YNFKEQ. V lost 0 bases and J lost 0; bases outside the gene matches: 6. The CDR3 spans 17 residues.

This clonotype has only a few counts. V gene TRBV7-9 combines with J gene TRBJ2-1; D is possibly TRBD2 (5 bases). This CDR3 contains 15 residues. Trimming took 5 bases from V and 3 from J, leaving 14 bases between them. Looked up from germline, CDR1 is SEHNR and CDR2 is FQNEAQ (reference sequence). The CDR3 spells CASSHEGENYNEQFF. DNA for the CDR3: TGTGCCAGCAGCCATGAGGGCGAGAACTACAATGAGCAGTTCTTC.

This clonotype was counted between two and nine times. The chain uses TRBV6-2 or TRBV6-3 and TRBJ1-2; D remains unclear. CDR3 length equals 11 residues. The ends were cut back, 4 bases at V and 3 bases at J, with 3 bases in the middle. Germline V gives CDR1 MNHEY, CDR2 SVGEGT. The chain's CDR3 is CASSSYYGYTF. The CDR3 region has the DNA TGTGCCAGCAGTTCGTACTATGGCTACACCTTC.